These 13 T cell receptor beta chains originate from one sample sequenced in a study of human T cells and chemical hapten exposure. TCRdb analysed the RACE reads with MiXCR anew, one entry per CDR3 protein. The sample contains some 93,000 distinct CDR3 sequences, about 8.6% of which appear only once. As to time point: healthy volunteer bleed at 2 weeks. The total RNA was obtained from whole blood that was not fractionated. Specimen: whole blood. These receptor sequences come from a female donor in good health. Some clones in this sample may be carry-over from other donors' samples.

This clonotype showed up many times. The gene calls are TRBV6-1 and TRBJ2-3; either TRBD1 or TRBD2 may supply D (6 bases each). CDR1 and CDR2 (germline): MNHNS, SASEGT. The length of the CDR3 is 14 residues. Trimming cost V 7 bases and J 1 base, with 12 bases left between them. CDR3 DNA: TGTGCCAGCATGGGGGGCCGGGGCACAGATACGCAGTATTTT. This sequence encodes CASMGGRGTDTQYF.

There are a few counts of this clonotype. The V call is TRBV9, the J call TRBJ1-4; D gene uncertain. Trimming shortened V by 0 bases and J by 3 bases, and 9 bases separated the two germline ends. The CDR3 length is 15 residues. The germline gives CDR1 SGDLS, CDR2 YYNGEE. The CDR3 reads CASSVGAFPNEKLFF. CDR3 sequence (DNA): TGTGCCAGCAGCGTAGGGGCCTTTCCTAATGAAAAACTGTTTTTT.

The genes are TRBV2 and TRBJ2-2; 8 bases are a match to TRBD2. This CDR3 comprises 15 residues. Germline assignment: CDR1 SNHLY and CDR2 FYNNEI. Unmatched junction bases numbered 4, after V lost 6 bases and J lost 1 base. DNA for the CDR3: TGTGCCAGCAGGAGCGGGAGCGAGAACACCGGGGAGCTGTTTTTT. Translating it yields CASRSGSENTGELFF.

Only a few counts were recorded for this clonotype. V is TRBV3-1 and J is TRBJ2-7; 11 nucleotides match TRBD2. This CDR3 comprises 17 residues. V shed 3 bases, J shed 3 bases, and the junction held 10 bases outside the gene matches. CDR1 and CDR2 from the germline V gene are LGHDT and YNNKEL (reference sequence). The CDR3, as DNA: TGTGCCAGCAGCCAGCTCCCCACTAGCGGGAGTCACTACGAGCAGTACTTC. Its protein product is CASSQLPTSGSHYEQYF.

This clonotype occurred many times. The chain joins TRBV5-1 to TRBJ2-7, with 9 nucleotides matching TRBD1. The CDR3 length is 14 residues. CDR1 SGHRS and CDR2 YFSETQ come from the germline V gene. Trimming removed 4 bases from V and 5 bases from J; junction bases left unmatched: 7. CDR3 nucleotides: TGCGCCAGCAGCCAGGGACAGGGTAGCCACGAGCAGTACTTC. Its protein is CASSQGQGSHEQYF.

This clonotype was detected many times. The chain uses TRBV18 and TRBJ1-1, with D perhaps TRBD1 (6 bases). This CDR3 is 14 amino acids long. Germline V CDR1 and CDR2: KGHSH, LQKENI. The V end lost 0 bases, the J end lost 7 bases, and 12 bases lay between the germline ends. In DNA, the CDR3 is TGTGCCAGCTCACCACCGGCGGGGGCGGTTGAAGCTTTCTTT. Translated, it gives CASSPPAGAVEAFF.

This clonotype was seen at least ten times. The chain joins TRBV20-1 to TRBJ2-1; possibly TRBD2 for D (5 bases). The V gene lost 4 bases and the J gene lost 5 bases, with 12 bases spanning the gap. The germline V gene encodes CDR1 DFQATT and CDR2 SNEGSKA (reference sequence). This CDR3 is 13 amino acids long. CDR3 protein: CSAMGAPNNEQFF. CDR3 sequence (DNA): TGCAGTGCTATGGGAGCCCCGAACAATGAGCAGTTCTTC.

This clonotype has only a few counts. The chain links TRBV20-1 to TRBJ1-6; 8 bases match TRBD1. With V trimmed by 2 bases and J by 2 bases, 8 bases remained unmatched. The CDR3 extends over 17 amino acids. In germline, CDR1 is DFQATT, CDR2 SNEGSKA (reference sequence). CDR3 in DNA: TGCAGTGCTAGACTAGGTCAGGGGGCCACCTATAATTCACCCCTCCACTTT. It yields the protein CSARLGQGATYNSPLHF.

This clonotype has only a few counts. CDR3 residues: CSVDPGEGVGYEQYF. In DNA, the CDR3 is TGCAGCGTTGATCCCGGGGAGGGGGTAGGGTACGAGCAGTACTTC. The V gene is TRBV29-1, the J gene TRBJ2-7; D possibly corresponds to TRBD2 (7 bases). Per germline, CDR1 SQVTM and CDR2 ANQGSEA. Trimming pared 3 bases from V and 4 bases from J, leaving 19 bases between. The CDR3 runs 15 residues.

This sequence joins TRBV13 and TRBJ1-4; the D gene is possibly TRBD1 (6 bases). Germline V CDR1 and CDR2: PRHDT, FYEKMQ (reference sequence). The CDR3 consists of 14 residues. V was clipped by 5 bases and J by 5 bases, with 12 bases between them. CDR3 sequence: CASSQYRENEKLFF. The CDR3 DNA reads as TGTGCCAGCAGCCAGTACAGGGAGAATGAAAAACTGTTTTTT.

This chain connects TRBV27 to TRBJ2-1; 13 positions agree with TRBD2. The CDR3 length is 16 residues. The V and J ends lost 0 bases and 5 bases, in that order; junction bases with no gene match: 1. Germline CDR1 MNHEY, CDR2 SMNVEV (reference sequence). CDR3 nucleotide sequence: TGTGCCAGCAGTTTATCGACTAGCGGGAGGCACAATGAGCAGTTCTTC. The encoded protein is CASSLSTSGRHNEQFF.

The CDR3, as DNA: TGCGCCAGCAGCGGCGGGACCTACACAGATACGCAGTATTTT. This codes for CASSGGTYTDTQYF. The V gene is TRBV5-1, the J gene TRBJ2-3; D might be TRBD2 (6 bases). CDR1 is SGHRS, CDR2 YFSETQ, per germline. The V and J ends lost 4 bases and 2 bases respectively, with 11 bases between them. This CDR3 comprises 14 residues.

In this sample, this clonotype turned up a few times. Here the CDR3 DNA reads TGTGCCAGCAGTGAAGTCCGGGCCTACGAGCAGTACTTC. Encoded protein: CASSEVRAYEQYF. The chain carries TRBV25-1 and TRBJ2-7, with no clear D. The CDR3 sequence is 13 residues long. Trimming pared 2 bases from V and 2 bases from J, leaving 7 bases between. The germline V gene encodes CDR1 MGHDK and CDR2 SYGVNS.